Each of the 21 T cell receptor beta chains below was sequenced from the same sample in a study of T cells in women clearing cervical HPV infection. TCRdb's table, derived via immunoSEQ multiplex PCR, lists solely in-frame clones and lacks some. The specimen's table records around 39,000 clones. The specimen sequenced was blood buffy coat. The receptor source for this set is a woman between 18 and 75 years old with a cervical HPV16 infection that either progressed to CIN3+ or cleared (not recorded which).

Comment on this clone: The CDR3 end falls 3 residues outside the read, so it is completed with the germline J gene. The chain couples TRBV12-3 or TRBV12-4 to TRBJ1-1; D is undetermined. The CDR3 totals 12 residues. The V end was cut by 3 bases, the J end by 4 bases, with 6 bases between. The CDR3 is CASSFIGTEAFF. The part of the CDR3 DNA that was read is TGTGCCAGCAGTTTTATCGGCACTGAA.

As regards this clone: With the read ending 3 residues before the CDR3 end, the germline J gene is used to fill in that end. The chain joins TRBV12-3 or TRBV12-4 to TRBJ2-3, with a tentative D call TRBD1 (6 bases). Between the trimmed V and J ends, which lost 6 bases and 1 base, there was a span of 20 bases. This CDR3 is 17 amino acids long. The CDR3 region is CASSPRRPRGGTDTQYF. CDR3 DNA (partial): TGTGCCAGCAGCCCCCGGCGCCCCAGGGGTGGCACAGATACG.

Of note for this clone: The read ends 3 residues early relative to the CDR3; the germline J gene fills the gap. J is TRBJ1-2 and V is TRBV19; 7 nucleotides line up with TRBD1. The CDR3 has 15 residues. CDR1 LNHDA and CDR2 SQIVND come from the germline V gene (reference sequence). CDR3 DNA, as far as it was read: TGTGCCAGTAGTCAAGGGGGGACAGCATACAATGAC. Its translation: CASSQGGTAYND. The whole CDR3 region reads CASSQGGTAYNDYTF.

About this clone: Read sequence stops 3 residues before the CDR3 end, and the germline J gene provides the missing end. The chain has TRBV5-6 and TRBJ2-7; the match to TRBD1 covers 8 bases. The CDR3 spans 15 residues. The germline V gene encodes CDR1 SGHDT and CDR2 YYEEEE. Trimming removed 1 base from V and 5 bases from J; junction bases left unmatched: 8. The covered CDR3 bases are TGTGCCAGCAGCTTGTTGCAGGGGGCGGTCCACGAG. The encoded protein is CASSLLQGAVHE. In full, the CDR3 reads CASSLLQGAVHEQYF.

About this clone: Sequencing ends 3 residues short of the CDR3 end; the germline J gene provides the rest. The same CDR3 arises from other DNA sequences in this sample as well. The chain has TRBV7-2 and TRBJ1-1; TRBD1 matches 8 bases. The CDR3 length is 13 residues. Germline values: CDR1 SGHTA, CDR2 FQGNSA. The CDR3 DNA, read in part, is TGTGCCAGCAGCCAGGGGGCGCGGGGCGAA. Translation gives CASSQGARGE. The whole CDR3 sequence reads CASSQGARGEAFF.

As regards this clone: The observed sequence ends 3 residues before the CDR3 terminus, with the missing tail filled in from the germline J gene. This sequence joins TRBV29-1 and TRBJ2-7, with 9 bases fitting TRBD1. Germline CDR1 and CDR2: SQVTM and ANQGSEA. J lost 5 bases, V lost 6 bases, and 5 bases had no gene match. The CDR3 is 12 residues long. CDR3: CSVWDREHEQYF. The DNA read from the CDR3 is TGCAGCGTGTGGGACAGGGAACACGAG.

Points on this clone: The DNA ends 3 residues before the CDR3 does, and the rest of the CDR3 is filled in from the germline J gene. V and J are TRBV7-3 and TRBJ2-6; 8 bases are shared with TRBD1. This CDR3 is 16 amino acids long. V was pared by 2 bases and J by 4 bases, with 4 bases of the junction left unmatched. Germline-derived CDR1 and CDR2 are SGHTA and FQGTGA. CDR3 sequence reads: CASSLQGAGGANVLTF. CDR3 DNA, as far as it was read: TGTGCCAGCAGCTTACAGGGGGCGGGGGGGGCCAACGTC.

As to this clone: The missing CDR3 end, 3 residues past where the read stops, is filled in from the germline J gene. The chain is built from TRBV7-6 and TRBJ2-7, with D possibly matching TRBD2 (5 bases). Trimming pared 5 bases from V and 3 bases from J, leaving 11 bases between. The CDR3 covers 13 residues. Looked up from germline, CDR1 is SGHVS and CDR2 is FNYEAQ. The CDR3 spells CASSRTSFYEQYF. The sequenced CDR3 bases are TGTGCCAGCAGCCGCACTAGTTTCTACGAG.

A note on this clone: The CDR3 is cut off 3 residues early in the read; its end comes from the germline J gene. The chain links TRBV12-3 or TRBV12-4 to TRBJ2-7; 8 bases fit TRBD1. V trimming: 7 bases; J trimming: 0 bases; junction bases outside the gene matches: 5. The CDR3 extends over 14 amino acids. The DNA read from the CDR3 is TGTGCCAGCACCAGGACAGGGACCTCCTACGAG. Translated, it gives CASTRTGTSYE. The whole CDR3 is CASTRTGTSYEQYF.

Partial CDR3 DNA: TGTGCCAGCAGCTTATATTTAGCGACAGGGGCCGGCTACGAG. Translating gives CASSLYLATGAGYE. The CDR3 reads in full as CASSLYLATGAGYEQYF. This sequence joins TRBV7-3 and TRBJ2-7; TRBD1 aligns across 8 bases. The read is 3 residues too short to cover the CDR3 end, so that end is filled in from the germline J gene. The junction had 12 bases not matched to a gene; V was cut back by 2 bases and J by 3 bases. Germline assignment: CDR1 SGHTA and CDR2 FQGTGA. The CDR3 runs to 17 residues. The complete variable domain, with remaining parts taken from reference TRBV7-3 and TRBJ2-7, reads GAGVSQTPSNKVTEKGKYVELRCDPISGHTALYWYRQSLGQGPEFLIYFQGTGAADDSGLPNDRFFAVRPEGSVSTLKIQRTERGDSAVYLCASSLYLATGAGYEQYFGPGTRLTVT.

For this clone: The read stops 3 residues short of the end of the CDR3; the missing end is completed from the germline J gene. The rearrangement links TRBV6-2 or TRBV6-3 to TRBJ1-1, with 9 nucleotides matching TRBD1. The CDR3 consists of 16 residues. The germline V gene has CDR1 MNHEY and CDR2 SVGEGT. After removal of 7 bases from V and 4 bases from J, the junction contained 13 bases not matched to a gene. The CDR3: CASKPGQGIRFTEAFF. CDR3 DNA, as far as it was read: TGTGCCAGCAAACCGGGACAGGGAATTCGGTTCACTGAA.

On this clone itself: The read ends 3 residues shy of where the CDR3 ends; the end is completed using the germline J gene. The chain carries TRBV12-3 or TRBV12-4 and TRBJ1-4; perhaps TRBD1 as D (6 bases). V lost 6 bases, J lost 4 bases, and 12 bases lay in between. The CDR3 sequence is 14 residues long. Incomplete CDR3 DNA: TGTGCCAGCAGCAAGGACAGAAATAATGAAAAA. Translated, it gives CASSKDRNNEK. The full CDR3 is CASSKDRNNEKLFF.

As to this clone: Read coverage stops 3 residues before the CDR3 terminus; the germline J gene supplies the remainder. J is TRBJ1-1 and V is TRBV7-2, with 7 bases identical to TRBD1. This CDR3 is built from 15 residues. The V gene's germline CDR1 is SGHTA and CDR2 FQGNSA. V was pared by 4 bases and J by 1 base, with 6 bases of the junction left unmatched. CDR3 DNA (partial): TGTGCCAGCAGCTACGGGACAGTTAGGAACACTGAA. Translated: CASSYGTVRNTE. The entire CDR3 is CASSYGTVRNTEAFF.

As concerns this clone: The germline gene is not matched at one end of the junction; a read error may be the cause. This CDR3 is CASSQEQGGTEAFF. The sequenced CDR3 bases are TGCGCCAGCAGCCAAGAACAGGGGGGCACTGAA. The genes are TRBV4-2 and TRBJ1-1, with 8 bases matching TRBD1. The read is 3 residues too short to cover the CDR3 end, so that end is filled in from the germline J gene. The length of the CDR3 is 14 residues. The V gene's germline CDR1 is LGHNA and CDR2 YNFKEQ.

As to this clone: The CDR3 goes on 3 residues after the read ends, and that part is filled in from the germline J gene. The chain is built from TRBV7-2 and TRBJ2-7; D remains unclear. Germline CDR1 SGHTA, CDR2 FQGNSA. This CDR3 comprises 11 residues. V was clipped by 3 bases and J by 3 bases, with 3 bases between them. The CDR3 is CASSFLYEQYF. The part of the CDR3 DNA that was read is TGTGCCAGCAGCTTCCTCTACGAG.

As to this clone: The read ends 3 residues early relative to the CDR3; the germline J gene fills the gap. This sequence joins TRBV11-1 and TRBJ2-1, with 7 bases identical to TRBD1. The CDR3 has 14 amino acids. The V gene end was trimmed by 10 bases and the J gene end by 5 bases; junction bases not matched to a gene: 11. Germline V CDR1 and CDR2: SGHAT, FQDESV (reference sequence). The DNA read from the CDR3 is TGTGCCACCACGTTAGACAGGGTCAACAATGAG. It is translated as CATTLDRVNNE. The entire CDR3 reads CATTLDRVNNEQFF.

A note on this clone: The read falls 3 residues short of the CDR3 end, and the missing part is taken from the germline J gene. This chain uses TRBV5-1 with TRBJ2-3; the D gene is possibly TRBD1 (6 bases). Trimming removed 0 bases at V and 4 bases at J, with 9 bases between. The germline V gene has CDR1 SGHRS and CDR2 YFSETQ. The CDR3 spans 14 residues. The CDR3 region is CASSLVPGADTQYF. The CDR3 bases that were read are TGCGCCAGCAGCTTGGTTCCAGGGGCAGATACG.

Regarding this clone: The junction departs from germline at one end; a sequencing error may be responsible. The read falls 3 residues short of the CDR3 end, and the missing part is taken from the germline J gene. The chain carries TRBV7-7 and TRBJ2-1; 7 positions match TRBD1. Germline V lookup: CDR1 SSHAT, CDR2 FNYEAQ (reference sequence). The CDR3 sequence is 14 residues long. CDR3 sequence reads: CASSETGPRDEQFF. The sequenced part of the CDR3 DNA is TGTGCTAGCAGCGAGACAGGGCCCCGGGATGAG.

The sequenced CDR3 bases are TGTGCCAGCAGCTTAAGGGGTGATCAGCCC. Amino acids: CASSLRGDQP. The complete CDR3 reads CASSLRGDQPQHF. V usage is TRBV7-6 and J usage is TRBJ1-5, with a tentative D call TRBD1 (5 bases). The read terminates 3 residues ahead of where the CDR3 ends, so the germline J gene completes it. The germline CDR1 and CDR2 sequences are SGHVS and FNYEAQ. The length of the CDR3 is 13 residues. Trimming took 2 bases from V and 5 from J, leaving 7 bases between them.

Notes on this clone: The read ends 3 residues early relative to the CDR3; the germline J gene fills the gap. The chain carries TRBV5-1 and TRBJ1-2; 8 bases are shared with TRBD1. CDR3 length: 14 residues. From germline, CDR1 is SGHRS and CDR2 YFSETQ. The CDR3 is CASSFWTGSDDYTF. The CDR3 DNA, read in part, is TGCGCCAGCAGCTTCTGGACAGGGTCAGACGAC.

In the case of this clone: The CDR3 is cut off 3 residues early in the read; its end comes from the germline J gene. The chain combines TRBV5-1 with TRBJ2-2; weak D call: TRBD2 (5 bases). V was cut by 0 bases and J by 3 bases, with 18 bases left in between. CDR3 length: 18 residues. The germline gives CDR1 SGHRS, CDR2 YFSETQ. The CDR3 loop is CASSLGLAAIWDTGELFF. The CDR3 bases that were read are TGCGCCAGCAGCTTGGGGCTAGCTGCGATCTGGGACACCGGGGAG.